The present T cell receptor beta chain was sequenced within a study of CD8+ T cells in alopecia areata. CDR1 is ENHRY and CDR2 is SYGVKD in the germline V gene. V was pared by 0 bases and J by 7 bases, with 7 bases of the junction left unmatched. CDR3 size: 15 residues. Extraction and reverse transcription of RNA yielded cDNA as the sequencing template. TCRdb's copy holds only in-frame clones and misses some; the assay was immunoSEQ multiplex PCR. The table lists about 140,000 clones, around 55% of them singletons. The sequence was collected from a human donor in good health. The rearrangement links TRBV10-3 to TRBJ1-2; TRBD1 aligns across 8 bases. The specimen was CD4+ T cells sorted from blood. The CDR3, as DNA: TGTGCCATCAGTGAGTCCGACAGGGGAGAAAGTGGCTACACCTTC. Translating it yields CAISESDRGESGYTF.